These 3 T cell receptor beta chains were all obtained from the same sample, sequenced in a study of post-analysis software for immune sequencing data (dated by TCRdb to 2015 to 2017). These TCRs are of unknown antigen specificity. Study-wide conclusions, independent of this receptor: Significantly higher frequencies in patients than in controls were found for roughly 5 TRBV segments, including TRBV5-6, TRBV5-1 and TRBV20-1.

The library was made by PCR. The listed sequencing device is Illumina HiSeq 2500. To reduce PCR and sequencing biases, unique molecular identifiers were incorporated into the TCR beta cDNA libraries. TCRdb reworked the public reads: Q25 trimming with fastp, MiXCR clone assembly, productive beta chains retained. Each CDR3 protein appears once, grouped with its most common genes and DNA. This sample is represented by roughly 540,000 distinct CDR3 sequences; around a third of them were singletons. The ten top clones hold about 5.6% of the sample. The sequencing sample was made of blood. These receptors were collected from a girl aged 2 to 17 with multiple sclerosis.

The chain joins TRBV20-1 to TRBJ1-2; 9 bases agree with TRBD1. With 3 bases clipped from V and 3 bases from J, the junction kept 5 bases outside the gene matches. The CDR3 runs 14 residues. In germline, CDR1 is DFQATT, CDR2 SNEGSKA (reference sequence). CDR3 DNA: TGCAGTGCTAGTCCGGGACAGGGTTACTATGGCTACACCTTC. It translates to CSASPGQGYYGYTF.

The chain is built from TRBV20-1 and TRBJ2-7; weak D call: TRBD2 (6 bases). The J call may be in error: the DNA end matches TRBJ2-5 better. CDR1 is DFQATT, CDR2 SNEGSKA, per germline (reference sequence). The CDR3 covers 14 residues. This CDR3 reads CSARDPGPGGTQYF. CDR3 bases: TGCAGTGCTAGAGATCCAGGACCCGGGGGGACCCAGTACTTC.

This clonotype has more than one count but fewer than ten. The genes are TRBV20-1 and TRBJ2-1, with a possible D match to TRBD2 (6 bases). V was clipped by 2 bases and J by 3 bases, with 8 bases between them. The length of the CDR3 is 13 residues. Germline CDR1 DFQATT, CDR2 SNEGSKA (reference sequence). The CDR3 region has the DNA TGCAGTGCTAGACAGGGAGGCTACAATGAGCAGTTCTTC. Translating it yields CSARQGGYNEQFF.